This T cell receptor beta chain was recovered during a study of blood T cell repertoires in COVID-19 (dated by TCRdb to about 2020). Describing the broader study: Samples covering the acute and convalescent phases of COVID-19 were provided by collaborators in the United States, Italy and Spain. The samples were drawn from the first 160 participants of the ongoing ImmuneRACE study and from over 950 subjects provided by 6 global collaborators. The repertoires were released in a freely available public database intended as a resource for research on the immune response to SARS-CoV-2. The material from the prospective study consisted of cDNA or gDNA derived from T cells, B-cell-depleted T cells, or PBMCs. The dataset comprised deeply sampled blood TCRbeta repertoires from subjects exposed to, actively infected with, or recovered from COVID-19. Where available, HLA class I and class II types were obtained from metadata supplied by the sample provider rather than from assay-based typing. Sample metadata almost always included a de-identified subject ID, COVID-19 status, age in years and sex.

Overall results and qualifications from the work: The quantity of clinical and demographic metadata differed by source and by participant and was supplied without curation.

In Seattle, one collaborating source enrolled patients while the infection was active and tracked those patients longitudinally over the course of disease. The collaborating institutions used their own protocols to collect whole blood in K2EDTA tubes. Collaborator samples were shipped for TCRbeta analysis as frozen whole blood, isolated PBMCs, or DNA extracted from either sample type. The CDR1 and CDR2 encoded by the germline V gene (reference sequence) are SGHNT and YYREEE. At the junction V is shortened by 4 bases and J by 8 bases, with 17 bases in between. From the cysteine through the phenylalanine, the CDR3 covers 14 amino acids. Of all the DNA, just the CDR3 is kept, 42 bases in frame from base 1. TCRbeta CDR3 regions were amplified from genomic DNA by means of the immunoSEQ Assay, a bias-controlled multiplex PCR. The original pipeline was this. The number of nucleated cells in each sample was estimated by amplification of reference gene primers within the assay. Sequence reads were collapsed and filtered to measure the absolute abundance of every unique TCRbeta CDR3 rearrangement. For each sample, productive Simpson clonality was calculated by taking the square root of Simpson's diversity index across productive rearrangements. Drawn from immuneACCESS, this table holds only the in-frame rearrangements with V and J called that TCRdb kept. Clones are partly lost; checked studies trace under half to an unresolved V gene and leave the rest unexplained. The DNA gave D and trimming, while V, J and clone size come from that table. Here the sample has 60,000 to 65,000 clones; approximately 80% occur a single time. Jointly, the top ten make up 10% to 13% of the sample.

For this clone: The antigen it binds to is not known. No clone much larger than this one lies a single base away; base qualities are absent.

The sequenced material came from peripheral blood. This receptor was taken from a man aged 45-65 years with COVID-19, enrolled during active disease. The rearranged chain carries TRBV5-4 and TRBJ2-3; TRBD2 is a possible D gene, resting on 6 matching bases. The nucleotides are TGTGCCAGCAGCCCGGGCCGTTTGGGGGGTACGCAGTATTTT. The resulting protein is CASSPGRLGGTQYF. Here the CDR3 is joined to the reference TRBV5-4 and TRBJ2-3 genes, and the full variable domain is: ETGVTQSPTHLIKTRGQQVTLRCSSQSGHNTVSWYQQALGQGPQFIFQYYREEENGRGNFPPRFSGLQFPNYSSELNVNALELDDSALYLCASSPGRLGGTQYFGPGTRLTVL.